This T cell receptor beta chain derives from a study of T cell responses to AZD1222 COVID-19 vaccine. Study overall: Whether given at about 4 or about 12 weeks, second doses were pooled.

The table lists this clone with a count of one. Repertoires were generated with immunoSEQ multiplex PCR, while TCRdb's copy carries only in-frame clones and drops some. The table shows more than 140,000 clones, with roughly 90% occurring only once. The CDR3 is 12 amino acids. The V gene lost 4 bases and the J gene lost 4 bases, with 7 bases spanning the gap. Germline values: CDR1 SGHNT, CDR2 YYREEE (reference sequence). The sample in question was peripheral blood, obtained on day 0 of AZD1222 vaccination. The clonotype comes from an adult in good health. J is TRBJ2-3 and V is TRBV5-4; D not resolved. The CDR3 nucleotides are TGTGCCAGCAGCAACACACCAGATACGCAGTATTTT. Translation gives CASSNTPDTQYF.